The 18 T cell receptor beta chains given below trace back to one sample, sequenced in a study of T cell responses to AZD1222 COVID-19 vaccine. Produced via immunoSEQ multiplex PCR; TCRdb's table is partial and in-frame only. The table includes about 130,000 clones, over 85% detected once. The material was peripheral blood, obtained on day 0 of AZD1222 vaccination. Receptors were obtained from an adult in good health.

V and J are TRBV6-2 or TRBV6-3 and TRBJ2-5, with no clear D. Per germline, CDR1 MNHEY and CDR2 SVGEGT. This CDR3 has 14 residues. The V end lost 4 bases, the J end lost 7 bases, and 16 bases lay between the germline ends. CDR3: CASSFPDLKRTQYF. The CDR3 DNA reads as TGTGCCAGCAGTTTCCCGGACCTCAAACGGACCCAGTACTTC.

The J gene is TRBJ1-2, the V gene TRBV5-1, with 9 bases lining up with TRBD1. Trimming took 0 bases from V and 7 from J; bases not matched to a gene: 10. The germline CDR1 and CDR2 sequences are SGHRS and YFSETQ. This CDR3 is 16 amino acids long. The CDR3 protein is CASSLVGGQGNVGYTF. CDR3 DNA: TGCGCCAGCAGCTTGGTGGGGGGACAGGGCAATGTTGGCTACACCTTC.

The chain joins TRBV11-2 to TRBJ2-7; 12 positions agree with TRBD2. After removal of 5 bases from V and 3 bases from J, the junction contained 5 bases not matched to a gene. This CDR3 contains 15 residues. Germline CDR1 is SGHAT and CDR2 is FQNNGV. As DNA, the CDR3 is TGTGCCAGCAGCATCGGACTAGCGGGGATCTACGAGCAGTACTTC. This codes for CASSIGLAGIYEQYF.

This clone has only a few counts. The rearrangement links TRBV6-5 to TRBJ1-6; D ambiguous. Germline assignment: CDR1 MNHEY and CDR2 SVGAGI. This CDR3 contains 16 residues. V shed 1 base and J shed 2 bases, with 9 bases lying between them. The CDR3 DNA reads TGTGCCAGCAGTTACTGGGGTGGGCCCTATAATTCACCCCTCCACTTT. It yields the protein CASSYWGGPYNSPLHF.

The rearrangement links TRBV4-1 to TRBJ1-2; D ambiguous. CDR3 length: 14 residues. CDR1 is MGHRA, CDR2 YSYEKL, per germline. V was shortened by 1 base and J by 2 bases, with 8 bases between the two germline ends. This CDR3 is CASSQGGFNYGYTF. DNA of the CDR3: TGCGCCAGCAGCCAAGGGGGTTTCAACTATGGCTACACCTTC.

The genes are TRBV4-2 and TRBJ2-2; 11 bases map to TRBD2. The germline CDR1 and CDR2 sequences are LGHNA and YNFKEQ. There are 15 residues in the CDR3. Trimming took 5 bases from V and 6 from J; bases not matched to a gene: 5. CDR3 bases: TGTGCCAGCAGCTTCCGACTAGCGGGGCCCGGGGAGCTGTTTTTT. This sequence encodes CASSFRLAGPGELFF.

V gene TRBV7-2 combines with J gene TRBJ1-1; D not resolved. CDR3 length equals 12 residues. Looked up from germline, CDR1 is SGHTA and CDR2 is FQGNSA. V was trimmed by 2 bases and J by 7 bases, leaving 8 bases between them. The CDR3 sequence: CASSLTAFEAFF. The CDR3 bases are TGTGCCAGCAGCTTAACTGCCTTTGAAGCTTTCTTT.

This sequence joins TRBV6-5 and TRBJ2-1, with 9 bases fitting TRBD1. The CDR3 length is 16 residues. The V gene's germline CDR1 is MNHEY and CDR2 SVGAGI. V dropped 0 bases and J dropped 6; count of bases not matched to a gene: 6. CDR3 loop: CASSYSTGQGSNEQFF. The DNA for the CDR3 is TGTGCCAGCAGTTACTCGACCGGACAGGGGTCCAATGAGCAGTTCTTC.

This clone was picked up one time. This chain uses TRBV2 with TRBJ2-3, with D tentatively TRBD2 (5 bases). CDR1 and CDR2 (germline): SNHLY, FYNNEI. V dropped 4 bases and J dropped 8 bases, with 22 bases sitting between them. The CDR3 totals 16 residues. The CDR3 sequence: CASSGLSLAYRGTQYF. CDR3 bases: TGTGCCAGCAGTGGACTATCATTAGCTTATAGAGGTACGCAGTATTTT.

The gene calls are TRBV10-1 and TRBJ1-6; 7 bases map to TRBD1. The germline CDR1 and CDR2 sequences are WNHNN and SYGVQD (reference sequence). The length of the CDR3 is 13 residues. With 6 bases clipped from V and 7 bases from J, the junction kept 3 bases outside the gene matches. This CDR3 reads CASSRGQNSPLHF. In DNA, the CDR3 is TGCGCCAGCAGCCGGGGACAGAATTCACCCCTCCACTTT.

The V and J genes are TRBV18 and TRBJ1-3; 7 nucleotides align to TRBD1. This CDR3 contains 14 residues. Losses at the gene ends were 1 base for V and 5 bases for J; bases not matched to a gene: 2. Germline CDR1 reads KGHSH; CDR2 reads LQKENI. The CDR3 coding sequence is TGTGCCAGCTCACCACTGGGACAGAGAAACACCATATATTTT. Encoded protein: CASSPLGQRNTIYF.

The chain combines TRBV20-1 with TRBJ2-1; D gene uncertain. From germline, CDR1 is DFQATT and CDR2 SNEGSKA (reference sequence). CDR3 size: 11 residues. Trimming took 6 bases from V and 4 from J, leaving 7 bases between them. The CDR3 loop reads CSALRYNEQFF. CDR3 nucleotide sequence: TGCAGTGCCCTCCGGTACAATGAGCAGTTCTTC.

The chain has TRBV14 and TRBJ2-7; 10 bases line up with TRBD1. The trim removed 1 base at V and 3 bases at J, leaving 15 bases unmatched. The CDR3 is made up of 19 amino acids. Looked up from germline, CDR1 is SGHDN and CDR2 is FVKESK. Here the CDR3 DNA reads TGTGCCAGCAGCCAAGTGGGGTATATCGATGGGACAGGGGACTACGAGCAGTACTTC. As protein: CASSQVGYIDGTGDYEQYF.

This rearrangement joins TRBV5-5 to TRBJ1-2; D remains unclear. This CDR3 spans 14 amino acids. V dropped 4 bases and J dropped 8 bases, with 18 bases sitting between them. The germline gives CDR1 SGHKS, CDR2 YYEKEE (reference sequence). The CDR3 DNA follows: TGTGCCAGCAGCCTTCCCACAAGGCTTGAGGGCTACACCTTC. Translating it yields CASSLPTRLEGYTF.

The chain joins TRBV2 to TRBJ2-2; D is undetermined. The germline V gene has CDR1 SNHLY and CDR2 FYNNEI. V dropped 1 base and J dropped 6 bases, with 9 bases sitting between them. The CDR3 runs to 14 residues. The CDR3 here is CASSEVVAPGELFF. CDR3 nucleotides: TGTGCCAGCAGTGAAGTCGTTGCCCCCGGGGAGCTGTTTTTT.

This rearrangement joins TRBV5-5 to TRBJ1-2; D unresolved. Trimming removed 4 bases from V and 2 bases from J, with 6 bases in between. The CDR3 spans 12 residues. The germline V gene encodes CDR1 SGHKS and CDR2 YYEKEE (reference sequence). Written as DNA, the CDR3 is TGTGCCAGCAGCACGACGAACTATGGCTACACCTTC. Encoded protein: CASSTTNYGYTF.

The gene calls are TRBV10-3 and TRBJ1-6; D may be TRBD1 (5 bases). In germline, CDR1 is ENHRY, CDR2 SYGVKD. The CDR3 has 15 residues. V was trimmed by 2 bases and J by 7 bases, leaving 12 bases between them. Here the CDR3 DNA reads TGTGCCATCAGTGAGCTACCACAGGAAAATTCACCCCTCCACTTT. This encodes CAISELPQENSPLHF.

V usage is TRBV10-2 and J usage is TRBJ1-2; TRBD1 aligns across 7 bases. CDR3 size: 13 residues. Germline V gene lookup returns CDR1 WSHSY and CDR2 SAAADI. The J segment lost 4 bases and the V segment lost 10 bases, leaving 9 bases of the junction unmatched. The CDR3 loop is CATARQGGYGYTF. CDR3 in DNA: TGCGCCACCGCCAGACAGGGTGGCTATGGCTACACCTTC.